This T cell receptor beta chain was sequenced for a study of CD8 T cells in Susac syndrome (dated by TCRdb to about 2019). Regarding the complete study: Among the Susac syndrome patients who were sequenced, clinically active disease was present in over 5 and clinical remission was observed in 8 or 9. Repertoire sequencing was used to test whether CD8+ T cell activation and differentiation in Susac syndrome was antigen driven. Susac syndrome patients were therapy-naive, on corticosteroids (some also receiving IVIg), or on IVIg alone at blood withdrawal.

Comments on this clonotype: What antigen it recognizes has not been identified. One base away there is no much larger clone; base qualities are not given.

CDR1 is given as LNHNV and CDR2 as YYDKDF, both from the germline V gene (reference sequence). The CDR3 sequence holds 15 residues, the cysteine and phenylalanine included. Kept here is only the CDR3 DNA, which spans 45 bases and is read in frame from base 1. V is pared back by 1 base and J by 8 bases, with 12 bases lying between the germline termini. Summary of the overall study and its limitations: In the CD4+ T cell repertoire of Susac syndrome patients, clonal expansion was not detected. The number of individuals in the TCR sequencing and HLA analysis was recognized as being relatively small.

Peripheral blood CD8+ and CD4+ T cells from healthy donors, Susac syndrome patients and multiple sclerosis patients were profiled using high-throughput TCR beta sequencing. The Susac syndrome patients fulfilled recently defined diagnostic criteria for definite or probable disease. Bulk CD8+ and CD4+ T cells were purified magnetically by negative isolation, whereas CD8+ TEMRA cells were enriched by FACS. Blood was collected in EDTA tubes and processed within 24 hours, with PBMCs isolated through density gradient centrifugation. PBMCs intended for TCR sequencing were cryopreserved in liquid nitrogen and thawed later in a water bath at 37 degrees C. The sorted or isolated CD4+, CD8+ and CD8+ TEMRA cells reached a purity of at least 90%. RNA was extracted using the RNeasy kit, and roughly 0.5 to 1 microgram was reverse transcribed with random hexamers. The immunoSEQ multiplex PCR assay, covering 54 Vbeta and 13 Jbeta segments, was used to amplify TCR beta CDR3 regions. PCR amplification bias was corrected by using a synthetic template baseline for primer optimization and computational correction. As for the authors' bioinformatics: Reads were annotated to V, D and J genes per IMGT and analyzed with immunoSEQ Analyzer, keeping only productive sequences. Clonality was computed as one minus Shannon entropy normalized by log2 of the number of productive unique sequences. For each patient and control, public and private clones were evaluated within the 100 most prevalent clones. Susac-specific clones were defined as absent from healthy and MS cohorts, approximately 1,000 published viral clones and other ImmuneACCESS disease sequences. The raw public reads went through TCRdb reprocessing: fastp at Q25, MiXCR clone calling, in-frame beta chains kept. Merged by CDR3 protein, the rows form single entries marked with the most common genes and DNA. TCRdb, not the original authors, processed these V and J calls. Across this sample there are about 210,000 distinct CDR3 sequences, with about 94% seen only once. Clones ranked in the top ten supply roughly 0.14% of the sample.

Sequenced material: CD4+ T cells from PBMCs. The clonotype was recovered from a human donor with Susac syndrome. Recombination joined TRBV15 with TRBJ1-6, with the D gene not clear enough to name. The CDR3 reads as follows: CATSRGRGWDSPLHF. The nucleotide sequence reads as follows: TGTGCCACCAGCAGAGGTAGAGGGTGGGATTCACCCCTCCACTTT.